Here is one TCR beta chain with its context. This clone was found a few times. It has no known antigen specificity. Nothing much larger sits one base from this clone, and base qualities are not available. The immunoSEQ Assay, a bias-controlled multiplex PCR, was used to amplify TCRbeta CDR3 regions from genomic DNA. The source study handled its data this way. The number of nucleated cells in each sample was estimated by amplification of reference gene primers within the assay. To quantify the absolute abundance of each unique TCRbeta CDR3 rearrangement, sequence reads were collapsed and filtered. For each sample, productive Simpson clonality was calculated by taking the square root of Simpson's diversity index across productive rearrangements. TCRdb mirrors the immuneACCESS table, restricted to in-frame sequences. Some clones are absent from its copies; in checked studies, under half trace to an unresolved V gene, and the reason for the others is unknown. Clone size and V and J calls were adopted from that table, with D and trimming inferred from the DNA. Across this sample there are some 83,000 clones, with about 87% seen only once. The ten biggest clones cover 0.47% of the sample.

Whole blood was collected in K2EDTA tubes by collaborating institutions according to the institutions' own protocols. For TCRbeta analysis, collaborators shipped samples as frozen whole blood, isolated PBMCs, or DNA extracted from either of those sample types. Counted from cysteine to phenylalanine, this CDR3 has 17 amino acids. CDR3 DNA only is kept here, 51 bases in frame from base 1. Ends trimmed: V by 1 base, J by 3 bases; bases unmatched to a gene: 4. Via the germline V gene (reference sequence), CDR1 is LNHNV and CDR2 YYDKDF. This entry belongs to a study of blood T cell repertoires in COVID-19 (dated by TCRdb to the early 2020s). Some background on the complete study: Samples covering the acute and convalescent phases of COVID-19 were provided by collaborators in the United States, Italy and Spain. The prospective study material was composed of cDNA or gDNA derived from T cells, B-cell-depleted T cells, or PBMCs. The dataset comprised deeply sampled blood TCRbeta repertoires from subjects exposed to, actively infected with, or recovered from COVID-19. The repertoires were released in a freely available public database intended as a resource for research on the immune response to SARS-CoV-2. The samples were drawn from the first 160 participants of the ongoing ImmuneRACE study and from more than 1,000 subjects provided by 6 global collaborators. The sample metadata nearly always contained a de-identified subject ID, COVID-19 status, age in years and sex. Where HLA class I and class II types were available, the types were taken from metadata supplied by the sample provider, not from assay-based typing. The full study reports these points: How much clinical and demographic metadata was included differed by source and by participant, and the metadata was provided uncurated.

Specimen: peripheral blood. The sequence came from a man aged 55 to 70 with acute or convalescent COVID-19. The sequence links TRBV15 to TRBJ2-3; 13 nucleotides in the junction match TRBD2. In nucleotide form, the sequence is TGTGCCACCAGCAGAGGAGAACTAGCGGGAGGGACAGATACGCAGTATTTT. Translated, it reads CATSRGELAGGTDTQYF.